These 7 T cell receptor beta chains originate from one sample sequenced in a study of T cell responses to AZD1222 COVID-19 vaccine. Produced via immunoSEQ multiplex PCR; TCRdb's table is partial and in-frame only. The sample carries over 130,000 clones, 75% to 90% recorded once. Sample: peripheral blood, taken on day 0 of AZD1222 vaccination. All receptors come from an adult in good health.

The V call is TRBV11-2, the J call TRBJ2-1; 9 bases line up with TRBD2. J lost 0 bases, V lost 2 bases, and 8 bases had no gene match. Per germline, CDR1 SGHAT and CDR2 FQNNGV. The CDR3 spans 18 residues. This chain's CDR3 is CASSLRFSGGSSYNEQFF. The CDR3 DNA is TGTGCCAGCAGCTTAAGATTCAGCGGGGGGAGCTCCTACAATGAGCAGTTCTTC.

The chain couples TRBV27 to TRBJ2-1; 7 bases match TRBD1. The trim removed 8 bases at V and 4 bases at J, leaving 5 bases unmatched. The germline V gene encodes CDR1 MNHEY and CDR2 SMNVEV (reference sequence). The CDR3 is 13 amino acids. The CDR3 here is CASSGTAYNEQFF. The CDR3 nucleotides are TGTGCCAGCTCCGGGACAGCTTACAATGAGCAGTTCTTC.

The rearrangement links TRBV6-5 to TRBJ2-7; D gene ambiguous. The CDR3 contains 15 residues. Germline values: CDR1 MNHEY, CDR2 SVGAGI. The V gene lost 2 bases and the J gene lost 2 bases, with 13 bases spanning the gap. CDR3 in DNA: TGTGCCAGCAGTTACGGTGCCGAGACGCCCTACGAGCAGTACTTC. It translates to CASSYGAETPYEQYF.

The chain is built from TRBV10-3 and TRBJ2-7; D remains ambiguous. The CDR3 contains 13 residues. From germline, CDR1 is ENHRY and CDR2 SYGVKD. With 0 bases removed from V and 7 bases from J, the gap between germline ends came to 10 bases. The CDR3 spells CAISESSRDEQYF. The CDR3 DNA sequence: TGTGCCATCAGTGAGTCGAGCAGAGATGAGCAGTACTTC.

The chain combines TRBV5-6 with TRBJ2-7; 7 bases are a match to TRBD1. Germline V gene lookup returns CDR1 SGHDT and CDR2 YYEEEE. CDR3 length: 15 amino acids. V trimming: 4 bases; J trimming: 5 bases; junction bases outside the gene matches: 12. CDR3 sequence (DNA): TGTGCCAGCAGCCTCGGACTCGGGACAGTCAACGAGCAGTACTTC. Translated, it gives CASSLGLGTVNEQYF.

The V call is TRBV18, the J call TRBJ2-7, with 8 positions matching TRBD1. Germline V lookup: CDR1 KGHSH, CDR2 LQKENI. The CDR3 totals 14 residues. The V segment lost 6 bases and the J segment 5 bases; nucleotides outside the gene matches: 9. As DNA, the CDR3 is TGTGCCAGCTCGCGGCAGGGGGCGAGAAACGAGCAGTACTTC. Protein: CASSRQGARNEQYF.

The J gene is TRBJ2-7, the V gene TRBV18; maybe TRBD1 (5 bases). V shed 3 bases and J shed 2 bases, with 14 bases lying between them. The germline V gene encodes CDR1 KGHSH and CDR2 LQKENI. This CDR3 spans 15 amino acids. The DNA of the CDR3 is TGTGCCAGCTCACCCGGGCGGCAGGGAACCTACGAGCAGTACTTC. It codes for CASSPGRQGTYEQYF.